These 27 T cell receptor beta chains were all obtained from the same sample, sequenced in a study of blood T cell repertoires in COVID-19. Profiling relied on immunoSEQ multiplex PCR, and the TCRdb table lists in-frame clones only, not all of them. The sample includes about 93,000 clones, about 80% of them seen just once. Sequencing was performed on peripheral blood. Receptors originate from a human donor in a cohort sampled during active COVID-19.

This chain links TRBV12-3 or TRBV12-4 with TRBJ2-7; possibly TRBD2 for D (6 bases). This CDR3 contains 13 residues. V lost 5 bases to trimming and J lost 3 bases, with 11 bases between them. CDR3 in DNA: TGTGCCAGCAGTCGTCTAGCGAACTACGAGCAGTACTTC. This sequence encodes CASSRLANYEQYF.

V is TRBV6-5 and J is TRBJ1-1; weak D call: TRBD1 (5 bases). This CDR3 region has 13 residues. Germline V gives CDR1 MNHEY, CDR2 SVGAGI. The V end lost 6 bases, the J end lost 1 base, and 9 bases lay between the germline ends. The CDR3 nucleotides read TGTGCCAGCAGACAACAGGAGAACACTGAAGCTTTCTTT. As protein: CASRQQENTEAFF.

The chain links TRBV19 to TRBJ1-2, with D perhaps TRBD1 (6 bases). CDR1 is LNHDA and CDR2 is SQIVND in the germline V gene (reference sequence). The CDR3 spans 15 residues. The V gene lost 5 bases and the J gene lost 8 bases, with 21 bases spanning the gap. The CDR3: CASSRRDKPVDGYTF. CDR3 bases: TGTGCCAGTAGTCGCAGGGACAAACCCGTAGACGGCTACACCTTC.

J is TRBJ1-6 and V is TRBV5-6; no reliable D call. V was clipped by 0 bases and J by 9 bases, with 7 bases between them. The CDR3 is made up of 13 amino acids. Germline V lookup: CDR1 SGHDT, CDR2 YYEEEE. This CDR3 is CASSLGSGSPLHF. CDR3 DNA: TGTGCCAGCAGCTTGGGCTCGGGTTCACCCCTCCACTTT.

The V gene is TRBV14, the J gene TRBJ1-2; 7 nucleotides agree with TRBD1. CDR1 is SGHDN, CDR2 FVKESK, per germline. The trim removed 2 bases at V and 3 bases at J, leaving 12 bases unmatched. The length of the CDR3 is 17 residues. The CDR3 is CASSQYLGGVGDYGYTF. The CDR3 DNA reads as TGTGCCAGCAGCCAATATTTAGGGGGCGTGGGGGACTATGGCTACACCTTC.

This CDR3 reads CASSLGGGDRRYSNQPQHF. CDR3 in DNA: TGTGCCAGCAGCTTAGGCGGCGGAGATAGACGCTATAGCAATCAGCCCCAGCATTTT. The chain carries TRBV7-8 and TRBJ1-5; D unresolved. The CDR3 runs to 19 residues. V lost 1 base, J lost 0 bases, and 19 bases lay in between. Germline CDR1 SGHVS, CDR2 FQNEAQ.

This chain uses TRBV19 with TRBJ1-2, with 8 bases lining up with TRBD1. The CDR3 sequence is 15 residues long. Germline V gives CDR1 LNHDA, CDR2 SQIVND (reference sequence). V lost 6 bases, J lost 7 bases, and 13 bases stayed unmatched. The CDR3 protein is CASRTSGGQEAGYTF. DNA for the CDR3: TGTGCCAGTAGGACCTCGGGGGGACAGGAAGCTGGCTACACCTTC.

Comments on this clone: At one of its ends the junction is not consistent with the germline gene, which may arise from a read error. This chain links TRBV4-2 with TRBJ1-1; 7 positions agree with TRBD1. The CDR3 has 12 residues. Germline values: CDR1 LGHNA, CDR2 YNFKEQ. The CDR3 region has the DNA TGTGCCAGCAGCCGCGAGCAGGGGGGCCTATCATTT. This encodes CASSREQGGLSF.

V is TRBV27 and J is TRBJ2-7, with 9 bases fitting TRBD2. V dropped 5 bases and J dropped 6; count of bases not matched to a gene: 14. The CDR3 contains 16 residues. Germline-derived CDR1 and CDR2 are MNHEY and SMNVEV (reference sequence). CDR3: CASSVISGTSLGEQYF. CDR3 nucleotide sequence: TGTGCCAGCAGTGTCATATCCGGGACTAGCCTTGGCGAGCAGTACTTC.

The rearrangement joins TRBV5-1 to TRBJ1-2, with D perhaps matching TRBD1 (5 bases). CDR3 size: 13 residues. Germline assignment: CDR1 SGHRS and CDR2 YFSETQ. V was clipped by 2 bases and J by 3 bases, with 8 bases between them. CDR3 sequence reads: CASSFRGDYGYTF. The CDR3 DNA sequence: TGCGCCAGCAGCTTCCGGGGGGACTATGGCTACACCTTC.

This CDR3 reads CASSQEGRGANEKLFF. As DNA, the CDR3 is TGTGCCAGCAGCCAAGAGGGGCGGGGTGCTAATGAAAAACTGTTTTTT. This chain joins TRBV3-1 (or the pseudogene TRBV3-2) and TRBJ1-4, with D maybe TRBD1 (5 bases). Germline V gene lookup returns CDR1 LGHDT and CDR2 YNNKEL (reference sequence). This CDR3 contains 16 residues. Trimming stripped 0 bases from V and 3 bases from J, with 11 bases between.

V gene TRBV3-1 (or the pseudogene TRBV3-2) combines with J gene TRBJ2-7; 8 nucleotides align to TRBD2. Germline loops: CDR1 LGHDT, CDR2 YNNKEL (reference sequence). J lost 3 bases, V lost 0 bases, and 4 bases had no gene match. CDR3 length: 15 residues. CDR3 in DNA: TGTGCCAGCAGCCAAGACGGACTAGCAGACTACGAGCAGTACTTC. Its protein is CASSQDGLADYEQYF.

The chain combines TRBV25-1 with TRBJ1-6; no firm D call. The CDR3 length is 16 residues. CDR1 is MGHDK, CDR2 SYGVNS, per germline. Trimming stripped 3 bases from V and 1 base from J, with 10 bases between. As DNA, the CDR3 is TGTGCCAGCAGTGATGGTCAGACTTCCTATAATTCACCCCTCCACTTT. As protein: CASSDGQTSYNSPLHF.

The chain is built from TRBV2 and TRBJ1-3, with 9 bases aligning to TRBD1. The germline CDR1 and CDR2 sequences are SNHLY and FYNNEI. CDR3 length: 16 residues. Trimming took 5 bases from V and 0 from J; bases not matched to a gene: 5. The CDR3 sequence: CASSKQGAISGNTIYF. The CDR3, as DNA: TGTGCCAGCAGTAAACAGGGGGCGATCTCTGGAAACACCATATATTTT.

The genes are TRBV7-9 and TRBJ1-2; maybe TRBD1 (5 bases). Germline lookup yields CDR1 SEHNR and CDR2 FQNEAQ (reference sequence). V dropped 1 base and J dropped 11 bases, with 17 bases sitting between them. The CDR3 covers 14 residues. CDR3 nucleotide sequence: TGTGCCAGCAGCTTAGGGGGCCGGGCCCTTAAGTACACCTTC. This gives the protein CASSLGGRALKYTF.

This clone came up a few times. The chain uses TRBV19 and TRBJ1-1, with D maybe TRBD1 (5 bases). Trimming stripped 7 bases from V and 1 base from J, with 16 bases between. The CDR3 is 15 amino acids. CDR1 is LNHDA, CDR2 SQIVND, per germline (reference sequence). CDR3: CASTAMGGGNTEAFF. CDR3 in DNA: TGTGCCAGTACCGCCATGGGGGGAGGGAACACTGAAGCTTTCTTT.

The chain has TRBV6-1 and TRBJ2-2, with D maybe TRBD1 (5 bases). The CDR3 loop spans 15 amino acids. Germline V gene lookup returns CDR1 MNHNS and CDR2 SASEGT. V was clipped by 2 bases and J by 3 bases, with 10 bases between them. The CDR3 loop is CASSEPRVDTGELFF. The CDR3, as DNA: TGTGCCAGCAGTGAACCCAGGGTCGACACCGGGGAGCTGTTTTTT.

The count of this clone is one. V gene TRBV19 combines with J gene TRBJ2-7; 8 bases line up with TRBD1. The CDR3 totals 13 residues. V trimming: 5 bases; J trimming: 2 bases; junction bases outside the gene matches: 2. In germline, CDR1 is LNHDA, CDR2 SQIVND (reference sequence). The CDR3 is CASSLTGAYEQYF. CDR3 bases: TGTGCCAGTAGTTTGACAGGGGCCTACGAGCAGTACTTC.

The chain couples TRBV7-9 to TRBJ1-5; maybe TRBD1 (5 bases). This CDR3 region has 17 residues. Trimming took off 3 bases at V and 1 base at J, with 16 bases between the two ends. Germline CDR1 is SEHNR and CDR2 is FQNEAQ (reference sequence). CDR3 region: CASSLAGRGMSNQPQHF. DNA of the CDR3: TGTGCCAGCAGCTTGGCCGGACGGGGGATGAGCAATCAGCCCCAGCATTTT.

V is TRBV7-2 and J is TRBJ1-1; 9 nucleotides match TRBD1. Germline loops: CDR1 SGHTA, CDR2 FQGNSA. The J segment lost 8 bases and the V segment lost 5 bases, leaving 6 bases of the junction unmatched. The CDR3 covers 13 residues. CDR3 amino acids: CASSPRGQGEAFF. The CDR3 nucleotides read TGTGCCAGCAGCCCTAGGGGACAGGGCGAAGCTTTCTTT.

This chain uses TRBV7-3 with TRBJ1-6; D remains unclear. This CDR3 comprises 16 residues. Germline V gene sequence: CDR1 SGHTA, CDR2 FQGTGA. Trimming stripped 7 bases from V and 11 bases from J, with 24 bases between. In DNA form, the CDR3 reads TGTGCCAGCAACCGGAAAGTGGGAGGTTTTCGTCCACCCCTCCACTTT. Encoded protein: CASNRKVGGFRPPLHF.

V usage is TRBV4-2 and J usage is TRBJ2-2; TRBD1 aligns across 10 bases. Germline lookup yields CDR1 LGHNA and CDR2 YNFKEQ. V was pared by 2 bases and J by 4 bases, with 4 bases of the junction left unmatched. The CDR3 is 16 amino acids. The CDR3 is CASSQPRTGGTGELFF. As DNA, the CDR3 is TGTGCCAGCAGCCAACCCAGGACAGGGGGCACCGGGGAGCTGTTTTTT.

The rearrangement joins TRBV30 to TRBJ2-5; TRBD1 might be the D (5 bases). The V end lost 1 base, the J end lost 5 bases, and 14 bases lay between the germline ends. Germline values: CDR1 GTSNPN, CDR2 SVGIG (reference sequence). The CDR3 loop spans 14 amino acids. The CDR3: CAWSALGAPETQYF. CDR3 coding DNA: TGTGCCTGGAGTGCTCTAGGGGCACCGGAGACCCAGTACTTC.

V usage is TRBV3-1 (or the pseudogene TRBV3-2) and J usage is TRBJ2-7; 8 bases fit TRBD1. There are 14 residues in the CDR3. CDR1 is LGHDT, CDR2 YNNKEL, per germline (reference sequence). The ends lost 3 bases at V and 3 bases at J; junction bases unmatched: 4. This chain's CDR3 is CASSQSGQGYEQYF. The CDR3 DNA reads as TGTGCCAGCAGCCAGTCCGGACAGGGCTACGAGCAGTACTTC.

This clone was seen a single time. As DNA, the CDR3 is TGTGCCAGTAGTGTCGGCGGCGGGGAAAGGCCCACAGATACGCAGTATTTT. The encoded protein is CASSVGGGERPTDTQYF. This rearrangement joins TRBV19 to TRBJ2-3; D possibly corresponds to TRBD2 (6 bases). Germline CDR1 is LNHDA and CDR2 is SQIVND (reference sequence). Trimming left V 5 bases short and J 2 bases short, with 20 bases between. The length of the CDR3 is 17 residues.

The V call is TRBV5-1, the J call TRBJ2-2; 8 bases map to TRBD2. J was trimmed by 1 base and V by 4 bases; bases with no gene match: 3. Germline loops: CDR1 SGHRS, CDR2 YFSETQ. The CDR3 is made up of 15 amino acids. The CDR3 DNA sequence: TGCGCCAGCAGCACGGGACTAGAGAACACCGGGGAGCTGTTTTTT. This encodes CASSTGLENTGELFF.

This clone occurred once. The chain couples TRBV5-1 to TRBJ1-4, with 7 positions matching TRBD1. V lost 3 bases, J lost 0 bases, and 2 bases stayed unmatched. CDR3 length: 15 amino acids. Germline-derived CDR1 and CDR2 are SGHRS and YFSETQ. CDR3 DNA sequence: TGCGCCAGCAGCTCTACAGGGGCAACTAATGAAAAACTGTTTTTT. This gives the protein CASSSTGATNEKLFF.